This T cell receptor (beta chain) was recorded in a study of blood T cell repertoires in COVID-19. Turning to the study itself: T cells, B-cell-depleted T cells, or PBMCs provided the cDNA or gDNA that served as material.

Categorization into cohorts depended on clinical history that participants reported. Germline lookup yields CDR1 SGHNT and CDR2 YYREEE (reference sequence). Deletions cut 4 bases from V and 7 bases from J, with 12 bases between. This CDR3 has 14 residues. Original processing methods: The authors estimated nucleated cell counts from reference gene primer amplification. This table comes from immunoSEQ multiplex PCR, and its TCRdb copy is limited to in-frame clones, with some not included. The D gene and trimming were derived from the DNA, and the V and J assignments and clone size from that table. Here the sample spans fewer than 200,000 clones, roughly 82% being singletons.

The chain couples TRBV5-4 to TRBJ1-6; tentatively, D is TRBD1 (5 bases). The sample was PBMCs or T cells enriched from blood (not recorded which). The source of this sequence is a woman aged 60-75 years with acute COVID-19. The CDR3 nucleotides are TGTGCCAGCAGCGGGCAGGGTGTAAATTCACCCCTCCACTTT. Translating gives CASSGQGVNSPLHF.